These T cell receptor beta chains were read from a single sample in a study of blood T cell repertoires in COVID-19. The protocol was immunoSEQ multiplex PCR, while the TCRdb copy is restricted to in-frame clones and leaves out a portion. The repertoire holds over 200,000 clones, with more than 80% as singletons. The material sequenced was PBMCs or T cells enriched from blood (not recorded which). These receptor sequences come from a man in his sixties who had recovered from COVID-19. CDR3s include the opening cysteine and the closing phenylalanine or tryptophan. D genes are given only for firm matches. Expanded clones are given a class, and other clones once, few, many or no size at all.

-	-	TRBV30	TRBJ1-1	CAWSVGNNREAFF	TGTGCCTGGAGTGTCGGCAACAACAGAGAAGCTTTCTTT
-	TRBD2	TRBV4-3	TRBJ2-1	CASSQGGGGANEQFF	TGCGCCAGCAGCCAAGGCGGCGGGGGGGCCAATGAGCAGTTCTTC
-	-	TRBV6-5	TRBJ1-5	CASNLYGGENQPQHF	TGTGCCAGTAACCTCTACGGGGGAGAGAATCAGCCCCAGCATTTT
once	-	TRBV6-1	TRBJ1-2	CASSEVGVGDGYTF	TGTGCCAGCAGTGAAGTAGGAGTGGGAGATGGCTACACCTTC
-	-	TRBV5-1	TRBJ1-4	CASSFNRFGEKLFF	TGCGCCAGCAGCTTTAACAGGTTTGGTGAAAAACTGTTTTTT
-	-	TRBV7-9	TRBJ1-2	CASSSPPRRDYTF	TGTGCCAGCAGCTCCCCCCCGAGACGGGACTACACCTTC
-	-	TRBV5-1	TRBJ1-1	CASSLVVRGTEAFF	TGCGCCAGCAGCCTCGTGGTGAGGGGGACTGAAGCTTTCTTT
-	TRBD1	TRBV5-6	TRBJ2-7	CASSSPGQPIYEQYF	TGTGCCAGCAGCTCACCGGGACAGCCCATTTACGAGCAGTACTTC
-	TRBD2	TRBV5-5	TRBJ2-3	CASSLSTGGLDTQYF	TGTGCCAGCAGCTTGTCTACGGGGGGGCTAGATACGCAGTATTTT
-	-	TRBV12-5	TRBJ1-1	CASGLPGKGNTEAFF	TGTGCTAGTGGTTTGCCAGGGAAAGGGAACACTGAAGCTTTCTTT
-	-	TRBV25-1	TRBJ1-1	CASSESGAGATEAFF	TGTGCCAGCAGTGAATCTGGAGCAGGGGCCACTGAAGCTTTCTTT
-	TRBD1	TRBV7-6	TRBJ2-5	CASSLASAGGEETQYF	TGTGCCAGCAGCTTGGCGAGCGCAGGGGGCGAAGAGACCCAGTACTTC
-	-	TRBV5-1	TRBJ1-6	CASSFGEPYSPLHF	TGCGCCAGCAGCTTCGGGGAACCGTATTCACCCCTCCACTTT
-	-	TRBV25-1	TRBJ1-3	CASAAPGNTIYF	TGTGCCAGCGCCGCGCCTGGAAACACCATATATTTT
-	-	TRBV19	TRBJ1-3	CASSIYTGTSGNTIYF	TGTGCCAGTAGTATATACACAGGCACCTCTGGAAACACCATATATTTT
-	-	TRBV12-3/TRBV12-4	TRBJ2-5	CASSEMGGQTQYF	TGTGCCAGCAGTGAGATGGGGGGTCAGACCCAGTACTTC
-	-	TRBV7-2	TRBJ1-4	CASSKQGFGAENEKLFF	TGTGCCAGCAGCAAACAGGGCTTCGGTGCAGAAAATGAAAAACTGTTTTTT
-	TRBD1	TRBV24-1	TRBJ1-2	CATSGTQGELGYGYTF	TGTGCCACCAGTGGAACACAGGGGGAGCTAGGCTATGGCTACACCTTC
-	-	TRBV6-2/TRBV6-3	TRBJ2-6	CASSSQHRSGANVLTF	TGTGCCAGCAGTTCTCAACACCGCTCTGGGGCCAACGTCCTGACTTTC
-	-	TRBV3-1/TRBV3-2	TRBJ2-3	CASSHKSTDTQYF	TGTGCCAGCAGCCATAAAAGCACAGATACGCAGTATTTT
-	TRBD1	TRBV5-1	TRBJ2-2	CASSLRQGRTGELFF	TGCGCCAGCAGCTTGCGACAGGGCCGTACCGGGGAGCTGTTTTTT
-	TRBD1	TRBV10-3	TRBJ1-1	CAISESGTGDTEAFF	TGTGCCATCAGTGAATCCGGGACAGGGGACACTGAAGCTTTCTTT
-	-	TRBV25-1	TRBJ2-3	CASSEGDTSVDTQYF	TGTGCCAGCAGTGAAGGGGACACCTCGGTGGATACGCAGTATTTT
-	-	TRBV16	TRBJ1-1	CASSQSARGNTEAFF	TGTGCCAGCAGCCAATCGGCCAGGGGAAACACTGAAGCTTTCTTT
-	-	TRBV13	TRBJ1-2	CASSLGTGDYGYTF	TGTGCCAGCAGCTTAGGGACGGGGGACTATGGCTACACCTTC
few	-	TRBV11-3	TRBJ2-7	CASSLTTGYEQYF	TGTGCCAGCAGCTTAACAACAGGGTACGAGCAGTACTTC
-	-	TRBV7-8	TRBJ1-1	CASSLRGTTEAFF	TGTGCCAGCAGCTTACGGGGTACCACTGAAGCTTTCTTT
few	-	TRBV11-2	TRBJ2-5	CASSLVLETQYF	TGTGCCAGCAGCTTAGTTCTTGAGACCCAGTACTTC
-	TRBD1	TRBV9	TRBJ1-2	CASSERPGQGNYGYTF	TGTGCCAGCAGCGAAAGACCGGGACAGGGAAACTATGGCTACACCTTC
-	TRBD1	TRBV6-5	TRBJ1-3	CASRQGLSGNTIYF	TGTGCCAGCAGACAGGGGCTCTCCGGAAACACCATATATTTT
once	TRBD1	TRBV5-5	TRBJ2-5	CASSLYDRGRETQYF	TGTGCCAGCAGCCTATACGACAGGGGGAGGGAGACCCAGTACTTC
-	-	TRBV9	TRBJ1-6	CASSVGQGGSPLHF	TGTGCCAGCAGCGTTGGTCAGGGCGGTTCACCCCTCCACTTT
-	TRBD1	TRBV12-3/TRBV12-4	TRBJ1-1	CASRDRGWTEAFF	TGTGCCAGCCGTGACAGGGGTTGGACTGAAGCTTTCTTT
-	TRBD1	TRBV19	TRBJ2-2	CASKPGQIPNRNTGELFF	TGTGCCAGTAAACCGGGACAGATCCCAAATCGGAACACCGGGGAGCTGTTTTTT
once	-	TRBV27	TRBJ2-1	CASSHYNEQFF	TGTGCCAGCAGTCACTACAATGAGCAGTTCTTC
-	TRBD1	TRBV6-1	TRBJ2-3	CASSEMGQGLSDTQYF	TGTGCCAGCAGTGAAATGGGACAGGGGTTATCAGATACGCAGTATTTT
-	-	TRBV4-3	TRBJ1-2	CASSQSVDRGYGYTF	TGCGCCAGCAGCCAATCGGTCGATCGGGGCTATGGCTACACCTTC
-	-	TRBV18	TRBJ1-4	CASSPEGGTRKLFF	TGTGCCAGCTCACCGGAGGGTGGAACGCGAAAACTGTTTTTT
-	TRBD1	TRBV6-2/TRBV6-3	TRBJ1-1	CASSPQGAVNTEAFF	TGTGCCAGCAGCCCACAGGGGGCGGTGAACACTGAAGCTTTCTTT
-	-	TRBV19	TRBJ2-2	CASSIGRNTGELFF	TGTGCCAGTAGTATAGGCAGGAACACCGGGGAGCTGTTTTTT
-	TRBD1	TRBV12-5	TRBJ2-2	CASGWMGQENTGELFF	TGTGCTAGTGGTTGGATGGGACAGGAGAACACCGGGGAGCTGTTTTTT
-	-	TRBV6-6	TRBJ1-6	CASSSLSSSYNSPLHF	TGTGCCAGCAGTTCCTTATCCAGCTCCTATAATTCACCCCTCCACTTT
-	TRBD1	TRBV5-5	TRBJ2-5	CASNDPGQGGETQYF	TGTGCCAGCAATGACCCGGGACAGGGTGGGGAGACCCAGTACTTC
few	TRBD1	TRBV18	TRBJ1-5	CASRGDSPNQPQHF	TGTGCCAGCAGAGGGGACAGCCCCAATCAGCCCCAGCATTTT
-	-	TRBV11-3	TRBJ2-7	CASSFLASYEQYF	TGTGCCAGCAGCTTTCTAGCCTCCTACGAGCAGTACTTC
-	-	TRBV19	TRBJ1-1	CASSIDLTGTREAFF	TGTGCCAGTAGTATAGATCTAACCGGTACTCGGGAAGCTTTCTTT
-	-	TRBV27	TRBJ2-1	CASSLYNEQFF	TGTGCCAGCAGCCTTTACAATGAGCAGTTCTTC
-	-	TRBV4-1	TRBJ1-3	CASSQDWRTVYSGNTIYF	TGCGCCAGCAGCCAGGATTGGAGGACGGTATACTCTGGAAACACCATATATTTT
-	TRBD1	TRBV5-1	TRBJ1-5	CASSLGDRNQPQHF	TGCGCCAGCAGCTTGGGGGACAGAAATCAGCCCCAGCATTTT
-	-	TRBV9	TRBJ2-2	CASSVAESGELFF	TGTGCCAGCAGCGTAGCGGAGAGCGGGGAGCTGTTTTTT